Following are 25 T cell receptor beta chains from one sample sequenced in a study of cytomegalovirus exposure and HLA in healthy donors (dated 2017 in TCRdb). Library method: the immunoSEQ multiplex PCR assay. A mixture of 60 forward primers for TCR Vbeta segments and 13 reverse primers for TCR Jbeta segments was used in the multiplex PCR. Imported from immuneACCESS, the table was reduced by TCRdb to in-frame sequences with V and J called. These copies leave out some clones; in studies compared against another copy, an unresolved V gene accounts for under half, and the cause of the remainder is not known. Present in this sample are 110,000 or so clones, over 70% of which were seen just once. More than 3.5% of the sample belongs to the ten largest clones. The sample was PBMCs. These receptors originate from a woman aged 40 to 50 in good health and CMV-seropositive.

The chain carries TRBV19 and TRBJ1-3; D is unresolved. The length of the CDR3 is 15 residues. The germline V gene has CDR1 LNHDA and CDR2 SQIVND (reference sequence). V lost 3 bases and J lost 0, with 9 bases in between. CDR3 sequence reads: CASSMTGNSGNTIYF. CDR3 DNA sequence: TGTGCCAGTAGTATGACGGGGAACTCTGGAAACACCATATATTTT.

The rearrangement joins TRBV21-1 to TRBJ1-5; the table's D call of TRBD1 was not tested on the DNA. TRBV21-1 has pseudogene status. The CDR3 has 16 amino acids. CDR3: CASSKGDRALPQPQHF. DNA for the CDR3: TGTGCCAGCAGCAAGGGGGACAGGGCCTTACCTCAGCCCCAGCATTTT.

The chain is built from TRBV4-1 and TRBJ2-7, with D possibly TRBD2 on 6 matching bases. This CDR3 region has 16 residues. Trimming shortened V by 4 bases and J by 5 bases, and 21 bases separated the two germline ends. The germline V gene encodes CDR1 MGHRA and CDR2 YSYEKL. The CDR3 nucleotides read TGCGCCAGCAGCCGGGAGGCTTGGGGGGTCGGCCACGAGCAGTACTTC. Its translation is CASSREAWGVGHEQYF.

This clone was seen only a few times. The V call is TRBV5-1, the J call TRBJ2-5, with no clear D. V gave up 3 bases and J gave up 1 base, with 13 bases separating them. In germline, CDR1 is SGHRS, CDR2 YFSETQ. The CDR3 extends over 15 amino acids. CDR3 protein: CASSSQLSPQETQYF. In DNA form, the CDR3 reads TGCGCCAGCAGCTCTCAACTTTCCCCCCAAGAGACCCAGTACTTC.

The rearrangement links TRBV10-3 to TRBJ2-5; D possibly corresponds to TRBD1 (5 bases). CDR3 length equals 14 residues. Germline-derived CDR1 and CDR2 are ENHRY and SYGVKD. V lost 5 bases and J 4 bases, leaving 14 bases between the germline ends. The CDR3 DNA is TGTGCCATCAGTCCGATGGTGGGGCCAGAGACCCAGTACTTC. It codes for CAISPMVGPETQYF.

The CDR3 DNA sequence: TGTGCCAGTAGTCGGACACGAGGAATCAATCAGCCCCAGCATTTT. Residues: CASSRTRGINQPQHF. The chain recombines TRBV19 with TRBJ1-5; tentative D call: TRBD1 (5 bases). Germline CDR1 reads LNHDA; CDR2 reads SQIVND (reference sequence). The CDR3 contains 15 residues. Trimming removed 5 bases at V and 3 bases at J, with 14 bases between.

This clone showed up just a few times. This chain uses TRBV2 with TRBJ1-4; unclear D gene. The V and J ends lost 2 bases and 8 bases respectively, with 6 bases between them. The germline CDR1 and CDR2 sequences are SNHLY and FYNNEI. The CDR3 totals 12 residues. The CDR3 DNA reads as TGTGCCAGCAGTGAAATAAAAGAAAAACTGTTTTTT. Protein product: CASSEIKEKLFF.

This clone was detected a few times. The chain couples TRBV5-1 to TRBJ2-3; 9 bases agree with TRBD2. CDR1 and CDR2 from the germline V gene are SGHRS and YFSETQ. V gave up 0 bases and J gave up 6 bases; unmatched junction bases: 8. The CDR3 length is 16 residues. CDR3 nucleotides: TGCGCCAGCAGCTTGGAGTTTAGCGGGAGTGGGGATACGCAGTATTTT. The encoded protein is CASSLEFSGSGDTQYF.

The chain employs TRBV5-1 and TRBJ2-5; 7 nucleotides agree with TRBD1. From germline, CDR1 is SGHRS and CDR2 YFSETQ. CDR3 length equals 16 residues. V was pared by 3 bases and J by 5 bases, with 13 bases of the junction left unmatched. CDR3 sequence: CASSSAWQGVGETQYF. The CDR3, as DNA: TGCGCCAGCAGCTCGGCTTGGCAGGGGGTGGGGGAGACCCAGTACTTC.

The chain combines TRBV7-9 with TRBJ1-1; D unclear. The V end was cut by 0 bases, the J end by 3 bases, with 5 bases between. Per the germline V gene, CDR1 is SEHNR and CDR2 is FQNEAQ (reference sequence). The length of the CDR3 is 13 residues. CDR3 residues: CASSLAGDTEAFF. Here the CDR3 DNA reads TGTGCCAGCAGCTTAGCGGGAGACACTGAAGCTTTCTTT.

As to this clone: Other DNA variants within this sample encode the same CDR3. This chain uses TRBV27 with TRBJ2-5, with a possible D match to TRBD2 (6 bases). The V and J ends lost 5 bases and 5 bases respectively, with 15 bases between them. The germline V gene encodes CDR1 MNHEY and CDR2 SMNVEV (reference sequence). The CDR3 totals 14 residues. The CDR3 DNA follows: TGTGCCAGCAGTATACAGGCTCGGGAGGAGACCCAGTACTTC. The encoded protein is CASSIQAREETQYF.

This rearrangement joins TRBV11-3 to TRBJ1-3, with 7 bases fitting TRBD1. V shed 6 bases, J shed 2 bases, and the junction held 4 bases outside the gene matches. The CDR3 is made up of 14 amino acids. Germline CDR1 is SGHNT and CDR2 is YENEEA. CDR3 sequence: CASSSDRTGNTIYF. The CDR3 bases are TGTGCCAGCAGTTCGGACAGGACTGGAAACACCATATATTTT. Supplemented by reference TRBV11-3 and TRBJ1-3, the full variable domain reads EAGVVQSPRYKIIEKKQPVAFWCNPISGHNTLYWYLQNLGQGPELLIRYENEEAVDDSQLPKDRFSAERLKGVDSTLKIQPAELGDSAVYLCASSSDRTGNTIYFGEGSWLTVV.

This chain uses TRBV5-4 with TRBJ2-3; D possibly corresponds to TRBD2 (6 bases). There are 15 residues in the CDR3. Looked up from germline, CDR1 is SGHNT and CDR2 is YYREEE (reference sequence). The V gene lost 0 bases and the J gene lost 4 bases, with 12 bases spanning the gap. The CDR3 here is CASSLVAGTPDTQYF. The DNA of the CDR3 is TGTGCCAGCAGCTTGGTGGCGGGGACGCCAGATACGCAGTATTTT.

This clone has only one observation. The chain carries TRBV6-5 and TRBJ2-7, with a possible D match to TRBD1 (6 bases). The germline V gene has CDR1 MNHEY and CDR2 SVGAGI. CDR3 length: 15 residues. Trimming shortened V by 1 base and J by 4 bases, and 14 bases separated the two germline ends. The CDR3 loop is CASSYFRDTPYEQYF. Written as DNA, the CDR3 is TGTGCCAGCAGTTACTTCCGGGACACCCCGTACGAGCAGTACTTC.

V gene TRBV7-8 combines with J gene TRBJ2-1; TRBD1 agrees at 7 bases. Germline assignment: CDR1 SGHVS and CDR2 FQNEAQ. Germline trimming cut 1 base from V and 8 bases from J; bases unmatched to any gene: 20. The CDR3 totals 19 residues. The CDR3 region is CASSLEPPWGRGFLYEQFF. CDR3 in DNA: TGTGCCAGCAGCTTAGAACCCCCTTGGGGCAGGGGGTTTCTCTATGAGCAGTTCTTC.

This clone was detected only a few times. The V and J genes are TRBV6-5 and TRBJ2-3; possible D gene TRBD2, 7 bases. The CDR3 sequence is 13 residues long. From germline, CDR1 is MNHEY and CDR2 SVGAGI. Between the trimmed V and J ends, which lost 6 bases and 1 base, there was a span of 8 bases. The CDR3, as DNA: TGTGCCAGCAGAGGGGGGGGCACAGATACGCAGTATTTT. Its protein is CASRGGGTDTQYF.

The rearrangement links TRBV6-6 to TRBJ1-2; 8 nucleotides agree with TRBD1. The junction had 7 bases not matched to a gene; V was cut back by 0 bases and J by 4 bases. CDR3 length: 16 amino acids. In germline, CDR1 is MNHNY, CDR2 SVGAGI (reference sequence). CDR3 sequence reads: CASSYSGQDLTYGYTF. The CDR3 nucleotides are TGTGCCAGCAGTTACTCGGGACAGGATTTAACCTATGGCTACACCTTC.

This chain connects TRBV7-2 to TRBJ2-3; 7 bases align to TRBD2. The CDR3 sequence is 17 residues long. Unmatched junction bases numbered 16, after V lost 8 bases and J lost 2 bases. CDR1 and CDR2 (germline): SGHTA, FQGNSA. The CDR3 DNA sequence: TGTGCCAGCCTGCGATCCAGGAGCGGGGCGCACACAGATACGCAGTATTTT. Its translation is CASLRSRSGAHTDTQYF.

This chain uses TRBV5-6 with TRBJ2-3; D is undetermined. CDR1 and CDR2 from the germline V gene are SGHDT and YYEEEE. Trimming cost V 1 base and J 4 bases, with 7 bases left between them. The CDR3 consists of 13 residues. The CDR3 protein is CASSLSRADTQYF. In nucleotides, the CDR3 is TGTGCCAGCAGCTTGAGTCGGGCAGATACGCAGTATTTT.

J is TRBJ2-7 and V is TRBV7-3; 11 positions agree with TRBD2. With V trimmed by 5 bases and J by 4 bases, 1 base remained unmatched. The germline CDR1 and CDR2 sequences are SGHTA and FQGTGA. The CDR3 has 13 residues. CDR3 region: CASSLAGGYEQYF. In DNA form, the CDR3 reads TGTGCCAGCAGCCTAGCGGGGGGTTACGAGCAGTACTTC.

The CDR3 DNA follows: TGTGCCATCAGTGGTGGCACTACCAATCAGCCCCAGCATTTT. This translates into CAISGGTTNQPQHF. The V and J genes are TRBV10-3 and TRBJ1-5, with no clear D. The CDR3 has 14 amino acids. V lost 4 bases and J lost 3, with 10 bases in between. From germline, CDR1 is ENHRY and CDR2 SYGVKD.

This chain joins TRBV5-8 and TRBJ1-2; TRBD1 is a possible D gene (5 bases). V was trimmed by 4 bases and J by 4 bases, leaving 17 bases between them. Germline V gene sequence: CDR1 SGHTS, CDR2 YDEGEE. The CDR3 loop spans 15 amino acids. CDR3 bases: TGTGCCAGCAGCCCCGGCACCGGGGGAAGCTATGGCTACACCTTC. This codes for CASSPGTGGSYGYTF.

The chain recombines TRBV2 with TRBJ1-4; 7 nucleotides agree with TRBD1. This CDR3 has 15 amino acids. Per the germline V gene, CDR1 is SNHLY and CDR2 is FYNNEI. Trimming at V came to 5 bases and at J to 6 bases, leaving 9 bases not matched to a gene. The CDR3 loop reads CASSNTGTVDEKLFF. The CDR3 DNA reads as TGTGCCAGCAGTAATACCGGGACAGTGGATGAAAAACTGTTTTTT.

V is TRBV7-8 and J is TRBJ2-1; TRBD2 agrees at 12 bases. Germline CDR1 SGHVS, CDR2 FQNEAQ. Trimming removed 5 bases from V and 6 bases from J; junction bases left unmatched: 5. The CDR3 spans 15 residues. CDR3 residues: CASSTLAGGLNEQFF. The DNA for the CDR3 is TGTGCCAGCAGCACACTAGCGGGGGGCCTCAATGAGCAGTTCTTC.

The CDR3 reads CASQRQGGNQPQHF. CDR3 nucleotide sequence: TGTGCCAGTCAGAGACAGGGGGGCAATCAGCCCCAGCATTTT. The rearrangement uses TRBV19 and TRBJ1-5; 9 positions match TRBD1. The junction had 4 bases not matched to a gene; V was cut back by 8 bases and J by 2 bases. CDR1 is LNHDA and CDR2 is SQIVND in the germline V gene (reference sequence). The CDR3 extends over 14 amino acids. Full variable domain (outside the CDR3, taken from reference TRBV19 and TRBJ1-5): DGGITQSPKYLFRKEGQNVTLSCEQNLNHDAMYWYRQDPGQGLRLIYYSQIVNDFQKGDIAEGYSVSREKKESFPLTVTSAQKNPTAFYLCASQRQGGNQPQHFGDGTRLSIL.